This T cell receptor (beta chain) came from a study of blood T cell repertoires in COVID-19. This clone was seen once. The identical CDR3 is also encoded by other nucleotide sequences in the sample. In the study's own analysis: Estimates of nucleated cell counts were drawn from the amplification of reference gene primers. TCRdb keeps only in-frame clones here, not all; method: immunoSEQ multiplex PCR. V, J and clone size are those of that table, while D and trimming were read from the DNA. Among roughly 270,000 clones listed, roughly 80% were seen once. Germline assignment: CDR1 KGHSH and CDR2 LQKENI. Trimming shortened V by 2 bases and J by 8 bases, and 10 bases separated the two germline ends. The CDR3 runs 14 residues.

This receptor was obtained from a man aged 35-49 years who had been exposed to COVID-19. Sequenced input: PBMCs or T cells enriched from blood (not recorded which). The V call is TRBV18, the J call TRBJ1-6; weak D call: TRBD1 (5 bases). Written as DNA, the CDR3 is TGTGCCAGCTCACCAGGCCAGGGTGATTCACCCCTCCACTTT. It specifies CASSPGQGDSPLHF. Full variable domain (rest looked up from reference TRBV18 and TRBJ1-6): NAGVMQNPRHLVRRRGQEARLRCSPMKGHSHVYWYRQLPEEGLKFMVYLQKENIIDESGMPKERFSAEFPKEGPSILRIQQVVRGDSAAYFCASSPGQGDSPLHFGNGTRLTVT.